The following is a T cell receptor beta chain sequence with its context. Its antigen is undetermined. This specimen comes from a study of shared clonotypes between healthy human individuals. Overall study findings and caveats: Relative to memory subsets, naive subsets generally showed larger estimated richness. Naive CD4 clonotypes were shared across a handful of donors at around 5%.

Generated by immunoSEQ multiplex PCR, the TCRdb table keeps only in-frame clones and is missing some. The table lists about 1.4 million clones, roughly 96% of them singletons. Splitting of CD4+ cells produced CD45RA+ naive and CD45RA-negative memory subsets. The germline V gene has CDR1 SGDLS and CDR2 YYNGEE. The CDR3 spans 14 residues. V was cut by 0 bases and J by 4 bases, with 10 bases left in between. The clonotype comes from a man aged 25 to 40 in good health. The chain employs TRBV9 and TRBJ1-1; D not certain. Sequenced material: naive CD4+ T cells sorted from blood. This sample's subset: CD45RA+ positively selected. This CDR3 reads CASSVDSLGTEAFF. The CDR3 coding sequence is TGTGCCAGCAGCGTAGACAGCTTAGGCACTGAAGCTTTCTTT.